Listed here is a single TCR beta chain. The data belong to a study of blood T cell repertoires in COVID-19. Overall study: Acute and convalescent COVID-19 specimens originated in the United States, Italy and Spain.

Per germline, CDR1 MNHEY and CDR2 SVGEGT. The CDR3 contains 17 residues. Trimming cost V 2 bases and J 1 base, with 18 bases left between them. Original processing notes: Reference gene primer amplification gave estimated nucleated cell counts. Generated by immunoSEQ multiplex PCR, the TCRdb table keeps only in-frame clones and is missing some. That table furnishes V, J and clone size, whereas the DNA furnished D and trimming. Of approximately 390,000 clones in the sample, approximately 87% were seen once. The gene calls are TRBV6-2 or TRBV6-3 and TRBJ2-7, with D tentatively TRBD2 (7 bases). Sequencing was done on a sample of peripheral blood. The sequence came from a woman in her sixties with COVID-19, enrolled during active disease. The CDR3 sequence is CASSYGKVGGLSYEQYF. CDR3 bases: TGTGCCAGCAGTTACGGGAAAGTCGGGGGGCTTTCCTACGAGCAGTACTTC.